The clone carrying this T cell receptor beta chain was counted a few times. This sample stems from a study of blood T cell repertoires in COVID-19. As originally analysed: Reference gene primers were amplified, and this amplification served to estimate nucleated cell counts. Clones were sequenced by immunoSEQ multiplex PCR, and TCRdb holds only the in-frame ones, with some missing. V and J calls and clone size come straight from that table; D and trimming were deduced from the DNA. The table shows some 220,000 clones, with 84% occurring only once. Trimming removed 0 bases from V and 5 bases from J; junction bases left unmatched: 5. There are 14 residues in the CDR3. Germline CDR1 reads GTSNPN; CDR2 reads SVGIG (reference sequence).

Sample: peripheral blood. The chain employs TRBV30 and TRBJ2-5; 8 bases fit TRBD2. This TCR came from a man aged 45-65 years with acute or convalescent COVID-19. CDR3 coding DNA: TGTGCCTGGAGTGTTGGAGCGGGAGTGGAGACCCAGTACTTC. Amino acid sequence: CAWSVGAGVETQYF.